This T cell receptor (beta chain) was recovered during a study of blood T cell repertoires in COVID-19. Study background: PBMCs, B-cell-depleted T cells, or T cells were the source of the cDNA or gDNA that made up the material.

Participants were aged about 18 to 100 years from 20 to 30 US areas. Exposed study participants had met a COVID-19 case within 2 weeks before entry. There are 16 residues in the CDR3. V lost 4 bases, J lost 5 bases, and 13 bases stayed unmatched. Germline assignment: CDR1 SEHNR and CDR2 FQNEAQ (reference sequence). Original handling: Reference gene primer amplification gave estimated nucleated cell counts. The method was immunoSEQ multiplex PCR; TCRdb's version includes in-frame clones alone and lacks a portion of them. D and trimming were read from the DNA, whereas the V and J calls and clone size are those reported in that table. The table shows about 320,000 clones, with about 85% occurring only once.

The chain links TRBV7-9 to TRBJ1-1, with TRBD1 identical over 7 bases. The TCR comes from a woman aged 25 to 39 who had been exposed to COVID-19. Specimen: PBMCs or T cells enriched from blood (not recorded which). CDR3 in amino acids: CASSWDGTVGGTEAFF. CDR3 nucleotide sequence: TGTGCCAGCAGCTGGGACGGGACAGTGGGCGGAACTGAAGCTTTCTTT. Full variable domain (rest looked up from reference TRBV7-9 and TRBJ1-1): DTGVSQNPRHKITKRGQNVTFRCDPISEHNRLYWYRQTLGQGPEFLTYFQNEAQLEKSRLLSDRFSAERPKGSFSTLEIQRTEQGDSAMYLCASSWDGTVGGTEAFFGQGTRLTVV.